This T cell receptor (beta chain) was identified during a study of response to subunit inactivated influenza vaccine. Study conclusions and caveats: The authors suggested that every seasonal influenza vaccination recruits few new T cells.

TCRdb independently ran MiXCR on the RT-PCR reads; one entry per CDR3 protein. The top ten clones hold 9.5% to 13% of a sample with roughly 790,000 distinct CDR3 sequences, 21% of them seen once. This CDR3 contains 15 residues. V shed 0 bases and J shed 8 bases, with 13 bases lying between them. Germline V CDR1 and CDR2: LNHNV, YYDKDF (reference sequence). This clonotype was counted a few times. Its target is not known. This sequence joins TRBV15 and TRBJ2-2; D possibly uses TRBD1 or TRBD2 (6 bases each). This sequence originates from a man aged 45 to 65 who received an inactivated influenza vaccine. The sample consisted of PBMCs from blood, taken about 5 days after vaccination. CDR3 sequence (DNA): TGTGCCACCAGCAGAGATCTAGGGGGGCTGGGGGAGCTGTTTTTT. Its translation: CATSRDLGGLGELFF.